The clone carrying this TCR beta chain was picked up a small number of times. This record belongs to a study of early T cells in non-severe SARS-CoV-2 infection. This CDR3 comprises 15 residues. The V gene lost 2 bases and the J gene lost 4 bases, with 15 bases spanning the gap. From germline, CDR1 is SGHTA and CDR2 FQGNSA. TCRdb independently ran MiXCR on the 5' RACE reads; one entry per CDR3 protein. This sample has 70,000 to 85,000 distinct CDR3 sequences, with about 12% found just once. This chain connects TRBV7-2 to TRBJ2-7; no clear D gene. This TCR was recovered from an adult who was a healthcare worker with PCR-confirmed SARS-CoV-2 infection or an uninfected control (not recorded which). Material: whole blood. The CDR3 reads CASSLTTARQYEQYF. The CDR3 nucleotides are TGTGCCAGCAGCTTAACAACCGCTCGTCAATACGAGCAGTACTTC. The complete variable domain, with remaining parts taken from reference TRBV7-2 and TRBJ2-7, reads GAGVSQSPSNKVTEKGKDVELRCDPISGHTALYWYRQSLGQGLEFLIYFQGNSAPDKSGLPSDRFSAERTGGSVSTLTIQRTQQEDSAVYLCASSLTTARQYEQYFGPGTRLTVT.